Below, 5 T cell receptor beta chains from the same sample are listed, as sequenced in a study of shared clonotypes between healthy human individuals. Generated by immunoSEQ multiplex PCR, the TCRdb table keeps only in-frame clones and is missing some. The sample records more than 1,200,000 clones, approximately 98.5% being singletons. The material sequenced was naive CD4+ T cells sorted from blood. Subset noted: CD45RA+ positively selected. These TCRs come from a man younger than 40 in good health.

The chain links TRBV11-2 to TRBJ2-7, with 8 bases matching TRBD2. The CDR3 runs 19 residues. V was clipped by 3 bases and J by 5 bases; unmatched bases: 21. The germline gives CDR1 SGHAT, CDR2 FQNNGV. The CDR3 DNA reads TGTGCCAGCAGCTTCAGGGCCGGGGGCTCAAGCGGGAGTCTCCACGAGCAGTACTTC. Translation: CASSFRAGGSSGSLHEQYF. Filled out from reference TRBV11-2 and TRBJ2-7, the complete variable domain reads EAGVAQSPRYKIIEKRQSVAFWCNPISGHATLYWYQQILGQGPKLLIQFQNNGVVDDSQLPKDRFSAERLKGVDSTLKIQPAKLEDSAVYLCASSFRAGGSSGSLHEQYFGPGTRLTVT.

On this clone: At the DNA level, this CDR3 is encoded by other sequences in the same sample as well. V is TRBV6-6 and J is TRBJ2-2; 9 bases align to TRBD1. Germline V gene data show CDR1 as MNHNY and CDR2 as SVGAGI (reference sequence). The CDR3 covers 15 residues. V gave up 6 bases and J gave up 5 bases; unmatched junction bases: 7. The CDR3 region has the DNA TGTGCCAGCAGACGAAGACAGGGGGATACCGGGGAGCTGTTTTTT. This codes for CASRRRQGDTGELFF.

The V gene is TRBV7-6, the J gene TRBJ2-7; tentatively, D is TRBD1 (5 bases). The CDR3 extends over 12 amino acids. Looked up from germline, CDR1 is SGHVS and CDR2 is FNYEAQ. V was trimmed by 2 bases and J by 12 bases, leaving 14 bases between them. CDR3 residues: CASSLYAGIAYF. The CDR3 region has the DNA TGTGCCAGCAGCTTATATGCAGGGATTGCGTACTTC.

The rearrangement links TRBV4-1 to TRBJ2-1; D gene ambiguous. This CDR3 is built from 16 residues. Trimming shortened V by 4 bases and J by 8 bases, and 21 bases separated the two germline ends. CDR1 is MGHRA, CDR2 YSYEKL, per germline. The CDR3 is CASSRVWLSVFDEQFF. Written as DNA, the CDR3 is TGCGCCAGCAGCCGGGTGTGGCTTTCTGTATTCGATGAGCAGTTCTTC.

V and J are TRBV28 and TRBJ2-3, with unresolved D. The CDR3 has 11 amino acids. V was clipped by 7 bases and J by 1 base, with 3 bases between them. Germline V CDR1 and CDR2: MDHEN, SYDVKM. The CDR3 protein is CASKGTDTQYF. As DNA, the CDR3 is TGTGCCAGCAAGGGCACAGATACGCAGTATTTT.